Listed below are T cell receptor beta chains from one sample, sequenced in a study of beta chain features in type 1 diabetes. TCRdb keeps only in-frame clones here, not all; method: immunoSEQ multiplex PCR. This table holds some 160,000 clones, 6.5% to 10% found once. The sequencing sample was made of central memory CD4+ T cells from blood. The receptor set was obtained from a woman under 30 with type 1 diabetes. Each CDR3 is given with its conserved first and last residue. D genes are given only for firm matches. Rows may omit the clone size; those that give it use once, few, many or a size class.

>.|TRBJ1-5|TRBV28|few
TGTGCCAGCAGTTCATATCAGCCCCAGCATTTT
CASSSYQPQHF
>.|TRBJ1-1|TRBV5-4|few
TGTGCCAGCAGCTTGGCGGGGAGACGCGTTGACACTGAAGCTTTCTTT
CASSLAGRRVDTEAFF
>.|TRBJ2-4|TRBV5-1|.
TGCGCCAGCAGCTCATTGTACTCCAATGAACAGTACTTC
CASSSLYSNEQYF
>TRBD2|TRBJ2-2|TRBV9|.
TGTGCCAGCAGCGCCCAGGGCGGGAGAAGGACCGGGGAGCTGTTTTTT
CASSAQGGRRTGELFF
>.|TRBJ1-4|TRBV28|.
TGTGCCAGCAGTTTCGTGGAGAATGAAAAACTGTTTTTT
CASSFVENEKLFF
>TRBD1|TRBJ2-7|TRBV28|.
TGTGCCAGCGGTAGGGGTAAACAGGGGGCAAGGGAGCAGTACTTC
CASGRGKQGAREQYF
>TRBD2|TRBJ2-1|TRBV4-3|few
TGCGCCAGCAGCCACCCCTCCGGGGGGGAGTACAATGAGCAGTTCTTC
CASSHPSGGEYNEQFF
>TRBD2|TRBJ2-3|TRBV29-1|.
TGCAGCGTTATCCGGGGGGACACAGATACGCAGTATTTT
CSVIRGDTDTQYF
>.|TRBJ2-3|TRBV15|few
TGTGCCACCAGCAGAGATGCGGGGACTAGCACAGATACGCAGTATTTT
CATSRDAGTSTDTQYF
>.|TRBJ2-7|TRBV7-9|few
TGTGCCAGCAGCTTAGCGGGCAGCTCCTACGAGCAGTACTTC
CASSLAGSSYEQYF
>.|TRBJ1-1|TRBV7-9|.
TGTGCCAGCAGCCCCCGGTCAGCGTTCAGCATGAACACTGAAGCTTTCTTT
CASSPRSAFSMNTEAFF
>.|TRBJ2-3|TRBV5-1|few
TGCGCCAGCAGCACACAGAAACCCACAGATACGCAGTATTTT
CASSTQKPTDTQYF
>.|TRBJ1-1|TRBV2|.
TGTGCCAGCAGTGAATGGTCGGAGGCTTTCTTT
CASSEWSEAFF
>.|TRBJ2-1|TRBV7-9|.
TGTGCCAGCAGCGTCGACAGAAGCTACAATGAGCAGTTCTTC
CASSVDRSYNEQFF
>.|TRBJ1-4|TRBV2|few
TGTGCCAGCAGTGTTTATGAGGGTTATGAAAAACTGTTTTTT
CASSVYEGYEKLFF
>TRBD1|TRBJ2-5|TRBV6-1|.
TGTGCCAGCAGCCGACAGGGGGCCCAAGAGACCCAGTACTTC
CASSRQGAQETQYF
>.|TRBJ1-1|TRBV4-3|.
TGCGCCAGCAGCCAAGGGACAACCAACACTGAAGCTTTCTTT
CASSQGTTNTEAFF
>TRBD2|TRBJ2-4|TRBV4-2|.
TGTGCCAGCAGCCAAGATTTAGGGACTAGCGGGAAATACTTGAAAAACATTCAGTACTTC
CASSQDLGTSGKYLKNIQYF
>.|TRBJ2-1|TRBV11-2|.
TGTGCCAGCAGCGGAGGACTAACCTACAATGAGCAGTTCTTC
CASSGGLTYNEQFF
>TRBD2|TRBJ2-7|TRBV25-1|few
TGTGCCAGCAGCGCGACTAGCTCGTACGAGCAGTACTTC
CASSATSSYEQYF
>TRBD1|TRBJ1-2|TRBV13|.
TGTGCCAGCAGCCCCTCCCGAGGACAGGGAAACTATGGCTACACCTTC
CASSPSRGQGNYGYTF
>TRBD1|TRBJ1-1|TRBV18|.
TGTGCCAGCTCACCAACGACAGGGGCAAACACTGAAGCTTTCTTT
CASSPTTGANTEAFF
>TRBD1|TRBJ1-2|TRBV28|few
TGTGCCAGCAGGGAGGGGTCGGGACAGGGGAACTATGGCTACACCTTC
CASREGSGQGNYGYTF
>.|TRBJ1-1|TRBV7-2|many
TGTGCCAGCAGCCTTCACCAGGCCCAAAGGGGAGCTTTCTTT
CASSLHQAQRGAFF
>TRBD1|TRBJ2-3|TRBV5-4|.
TGTGCCAGCAGCTTGCCCGGACAGGGGAACACAGATACGCAGTATTTT
CASSLPGQGNTDTQYF
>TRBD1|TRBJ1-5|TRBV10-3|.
TGTGCCATCAAGCAGGGGGAAGGTCAGCCCCAGCATTTT
CAIKQGEGQPQHF
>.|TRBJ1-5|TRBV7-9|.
TGTGCCAGCAGCCCTGATGGGGGCGGTCAGCCCCAGCATTTT
CASSPDGGGQPQHF
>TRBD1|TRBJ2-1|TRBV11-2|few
TGTGCCAGCAGCCAAGGAGTAGGGGGCCGGTTGAATGAGCAGTTCTTC
CASSQGVGGRLNEQFF
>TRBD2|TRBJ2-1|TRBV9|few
TGTGCCAGCAGCGTTGCGGGAGAAACCAATGAGCAGTTCTTC
CASSVAGETNEQFF
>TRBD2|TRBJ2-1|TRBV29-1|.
TGCAGCGTCGGAGGGTCTAGCGGGAGGGCCGCTGAGCAGTTCTTC
CSVGGSSGRAAEQFF
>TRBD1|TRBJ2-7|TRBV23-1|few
TGCGCCAGCAGCAATAGGGCACAGGGGCCACGGAAGACTTCCTACGAGCAGTACTTC
CASSNRAQGPRKTSYEQYF
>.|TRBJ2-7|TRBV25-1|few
TGTGCCAGCAGTGAATACTTGAGTGGCGGGACCTACGAGCAGTACTTC
CASSEYLSGGTYEQYF
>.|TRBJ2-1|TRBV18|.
TGTGCCAGCTCACCAGGCGGAGGGAACAATGAGCAGTTCTTC
CASSPGGGNNEQFF
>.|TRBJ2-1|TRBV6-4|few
TGTGCCAGCAGTGTGAACGAGGCGGCTGAGCAGTTCTTC
CASSVNEAAEQFF
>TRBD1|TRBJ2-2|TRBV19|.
TGTGCCAGTAGTCCGGGACAGCACACCGGGGAGCTGTTTTTT
CASSPGQHTGELFF
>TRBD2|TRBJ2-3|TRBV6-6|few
TGTGCCAGCAGTGGGCCTAGCGGGGGGCCCACAGATACGCAGTATTTT
CASSGPSGGPTDTQYF
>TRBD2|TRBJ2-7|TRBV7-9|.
TGTGCCAGCAGCTTAGTGGCAGCGGGAGTTAGCGAGCAGTACTTC
CASSLVAAGVSEQYF
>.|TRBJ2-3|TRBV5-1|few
TGCGCCAGCAGCCCACTAGAGAGCCTACGTCAGGCGCAGTATTTT
CASSPLESLRQAQYF
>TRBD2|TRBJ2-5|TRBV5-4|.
TGTGCCAGCAGCCCCAGACTAGCGGGAGGGTCGGAAGAGACCCAGTACTTC
CASSPRLAGGSEETQYF
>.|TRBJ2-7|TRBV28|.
TGTGCCAGCAGGGACAGTGGCTCCTACGAGCAGTACTTC
CASRDSGSYEQYF
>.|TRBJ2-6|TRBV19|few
TGTGCCAGCGGTACCGGTGGGGCCAACGTCCTGACTTTC
CASGTGGANVLTF
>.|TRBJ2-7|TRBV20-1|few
TGCAGTGCTAGAGTTTTGAGCGAGCAGTACTTC
CSARVLSEQYF
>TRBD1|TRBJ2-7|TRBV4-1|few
TGCGCCAGCAGCCAAAGGACAGGGGAAAAAGGCTACGAGCAGTACTTC
CASSQRTGEKGYEQYF
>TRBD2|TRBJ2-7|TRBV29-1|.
TGCAGCGTTGAAGGAGGAGGGAGGGAGTACTTC
CSVEGGGREYF
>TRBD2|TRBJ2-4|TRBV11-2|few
TGTGCCAGCAGCTTAGATCAGGGCGGGAGCGTAGCCAAAAACATTCAGTACTTC
CASSLDQGGSVAKNIQYF